These 17 T cell receptor beta chains share one sample of origin, sequenced in a study of CD8 T cells in ankylosing spondylitis. Study-wide findings and caveats: The study identified a TCR beta motif of seven or eight highly homologous variants that appeared characteristic of ankylosing spondylitis blood.

For these receptors, no antigen is known. MiXCR, applied by TCRdb to the 5' RACE reads, yields one record per CDR3 protein. The data contain about 220,000 distinct CDR3 sequences, just under 7.5% of them singletons. The sequencing sample was made of blood, either unsorted or a sorted T cell fraction (not recorded which). Receptor source: a male donor with ankylosing spondylitis.

There are many counts of this clonotype. The rearrangement links TRBV6-2 or TRBV6-3 to TRBJ1-5, with 8 nucleotides matching TRBD1. Germline CDR1 reads MNHEY; CDR2 reads SVGEGT. This CDR3 is built from 18 residues. Unmatched junction bases numbered 7, after V lost 0 bases and J lost 0 bases. The chain's CDR3 is CASSYSPGQVYSNQPQHF. CDR3 in DNA: TGTGCCAGCAGTTACTCTCCGGGACAGGTGTATAGCAATCAGCCCCAGCATTTT.

The table lists this clonotype with many counts. V and J are TRBV15 and TRBJ2-1; 11 nucleotides match TRBD1. Germline V gene lookup returns CDR1 LNHNV and CDR2 YYDKDF (reference sequence). V was pared by 3 bases and J by 4 bases, with 5 bases of the junction left unmatched. The CDR3 runs to 16 residues. The CDR3 here is CATSSWTGGDYNEQFF. CDR3 DNA sequence: TGTGCCACCAGCAGCTGGACAGGGGGCGATTACAATGAGCAGTTCTTC.

This clonotype was seen many times. V and J are TRBV9 and TRBJ2-1; D may be TRBD1 or TRBD2 (6 bases each). Germline V gene lookup returns CDR1 SGDLS and CDR2 YYNGEE. V gave up 4 bases and J gave up 8 bases, with 16 bases separating them. The CDR3 length is 14 residues. CDR3 region: CASSSWDSGDEQFF. As DNA, the CDR3 is TGTGCCAGCAGCTCCTGGGACTCAGGGGATGAGCAGTTCTTC. The whole variable domain, filled in from reference TRBV9 and TRBJ2-1, reads DSGVTQTPKHLITATGQRVTLRCSPRSGDLSVYWYQQSLDQGLQFLIQYYNGEERAKGNILERFSAQQFPDLHSELNLSSLELGDSALYFCASSSWDSGDEQFFGPGTRLTVL.

This sequence joins TRBV20-1 and TRBJ2-1; D perhaps matches TRBD2 (6 bases). V lost 0 bases, J lost 3 bases, and 15 bases lay in between. The CDR3 sequence is 16 residues long. Germline V CDR1 and CDR2: DFQATT, SNEGSKA (reference sequence). The CDR3 here is CSARDPTSLRYNEQFF. CDR3 coding DNA: TGCAGTGCTAGAGATCCCACTAGCCTACGCTACAATGAGCAGTTCTTC.

This clonotype showed up many times. The chain combines TRBV5-1 with TRBJ2-1; no clear D gene. Per the germline V gene, CDR1 is SGHRS and CDR2 is YFSETQ. V dropped 0 bases and J dropped 8 bases, with 12 bases sitting between them. This CDR3 is 14 amino acids long. CDR3 amino acids: CASSLVGLWDEQFF. Here the CDR3 DNA reads TGCGCCAGCAGCTTGGTTGGGCTTTGGGATGAGCAGTTCTTC.

This clonotype was observed at least ten times. This chain links TRBV12-5 with TRBJ2-7, with D maybe TRBD2 (5 bases). The CDR3 has 13 residues. V was trimmed by 9 bases and J by 0 bases, leaving 12 bases between them. The V gene's germline CDR1 is LGHNT and CDR2 FRNRAP. CDR3 sequence (DNA): TGTGCTAGGGAAGGAGGATTCTCCTACGAGCAGTACTTC. This gives the protein CAREGGFSYEQYF. Filled out from reference TRBV12-5 and TRBJ2-7, the complete variable domain reads DARVTQTPRHKVTEMGQEVTMRCQPILGHNTVFWYRQTMMQGLELLAYFRNRAPLDDSGMPKDRFSAEMPDATLATLKIQPSEPRDSAVYFCAREGGFSYEQYFGPGTRLTVT.

This clonotype was detected many times. The rearrangement links TRBV7-9 to TRBJ2-2, with 14 positions matching TRBD2. Germline-derived CDR1 and CDR2 are SEHNR and FQNEAQ (reference sequence). This CDR3 spans 16 amino acids. Trimming at V came to 5 bases and at J to 6 bases, leaving 5 bases not matched to a gene. The CDR3 here is CASSARLAGGPGELFF. The CDR3 DNA sequence: TGTGCCAGCAGCGCCCGACTAGCGGGAGGGCCCGGGGAGCTGTTTTTT.

This rearrangement joins TRBV30 to TRBJ2-2; unclear D gene. V dropped 4 bases and J dropped 4 bases, with 7 bases sitting between them. Germline V gene sequence: CDR1 GTSNPN, CDR2 SVGIG (reference sequence). The CDR3 is 12 amino acids. DNA of the CDR3: TGTGCCTGGATTCGTCGCACCGGGGAGCTGTTTTTT. Its protein is CAWIRRTGELFF.

The rearrangement uses TRBV29-1 and TRBJ2-7, with D maybe TRBD1 (6 bases). Germline CDR1 SQVTM, CDR2 ANQGSEA. The CDR3 extends over 14 amino acids. V lost 4 bases and J 0 bases, leaving 13 bases between the germline ends. CDR3 in DNA: TGCAGCGTTGCCTCAGGACAGAGCTCCTACGAGCAGTACTTC. The encoded protein is CSVASGQSSYEQYF.

The rearrangement links TRBV9 to TRBJ2-1, with D hard to call. The CDR3 has 15 amino acids. Germline-derived CDR1 and CDR2 are SGDLS and YYNGEE. Trimming took 0 bases from V and 6 from J, leaving 13 bases between them. For the CDR3, the DNA is TGTGCCAGCAGCGTAGAAGGGTCGGGCGGCAATGAGCAGTTCTTC. Translated: CASSVEGSGGNEQFF.

In its sample, this clonotype was seen a few times. The rearrangement links TRBV7-6 to TRBJ2-1, with 7 bases matching TRBD1. Germline lookup yields CDR1 SGHVS and CDR2 FNYEAQ. The CDR3 sequence is 19 residues long. Losses at the gene ends were 1 base for V and 3 bases for J; bases not matched to a gene: 15. The CDR3 DNA is TGTGCCAGCAGCTTAGACGGGGTACACAGGGGAAACCACTACAATGAGCAGTTCTTC. It translates to CASSLDGVHRGNHYNEQFF.

The CDR3 DNA sequence: TGTGCCAGCAGCCTCGGGACTGAGCCCTACGAGCAGTACTTC. This codes for CASSLGTEPYEQYF. The rearrangement joins TRBV7-9 to TRBJ2-7, with D tentatively TRBD2 (6 bases). Germline values: CDR1 SEHNR, CDR2 FQNEAQ (reference sequence). CDR3 length: 14 amino acids. Deletions cut 5 bases from V and 2 bases from J, with 13 bases between. The full variable domain, in which reference TRBV7-9 and TRBJ2-7 provide the parts outside the CDR3, is DTGVSQNPRHKITKRGQNVTFRCDPISEHNRLYWYRQTLGQGPEFLTYFQNEAQLEKSRLLSDRFSAERPKGSFSTLEIQRTEQGDSAMYLCASSLGTEPYEQYFGPGTRLTVT.

This clonotype was seen more than once but under ten times. The chain carries TRBV7-9 and TRBJ2-3; a weak D match, TRBD2 (6 bases). The CDR3 has 15 amino acids. CDR1 is SEHNR, CDR2 FQNEAQ, per germline (reference sequence). V was trimmed by 6 bases and J by 4 bases, leaving 17 bases between them. The CDR3 sequence is CASSIGGKGADTQYF. DNA of the CDR3: TGTGCCAGCAGTATAGGCGGGAAGGGCGCAGATACGCAGTATTTT.

This clonotype turned up a few times. The rearrangement joins TRBV6-2 or TRBV6-3 to TRBJ1-1; D is uncertain. V lost 2 bases to trimming and J lost 0 bases, with 7 bases between them. The CDR3 length is 14 residues. CDR1 and CDR2 from the germline V gene are MNHEY and SVGEGT. The CDR3 here is CASSYRVVNTEAFF. CDR3 DNA: TGTGCCAGCAGTTACAGGGTCGTGAACACTGAAGCTTTCTTT.

The V and J genes are TRBV7-6 and TRBJ1-1; D perhaps matches TRBD1 (6 bases). The CDR3 spans 13 residues. The germline V and J ends were trimmed by 9 bases and 5 bases, with 16 bases remaining between them. Germline CDR1 reads SGHVS; CDR2 reads FNYEAQ. For the CDR3, the DNA is TGTGCCAGTCGGGGGCCTTTCGGGACTGAAGCTTTCTTT. Amino acid sequence: CASRGPFGTEAFF.

The J gene is TRBJ2-7, the V gene TRBV5-6; D not resolved. Germline values: CDR1 SGHDT, CDR2 YYEEEE. V was pared by 3 bases and J by 5 bases, with 6 bases between. The CDR3 is 11 amino acids. The CDR3: CASSYQNEQYF. The DNA of the CDR3 is TGTGCCAGCAGCTATCAGAACGAGCAGTACTTC.

This clonotype was picked up many times. The rearrangement uses TRBV9 and TRBJ2-6, with 9 bases aligning to TRBD2. CDR3 length equals 18 residues. V lost 2 bases and J lost 0; bases outside the gene matches: 6. Germline V CDR1 and CDR2: SGDLS, YYNGEE. The CDR3 nucleotides are TGTGCCAGCAGCGTCGTAGCGGGGGTTAGCTCTGGGGCCAACGTCCTGACTTTC. Residues: CASSVVAGVSSGANVLTF.